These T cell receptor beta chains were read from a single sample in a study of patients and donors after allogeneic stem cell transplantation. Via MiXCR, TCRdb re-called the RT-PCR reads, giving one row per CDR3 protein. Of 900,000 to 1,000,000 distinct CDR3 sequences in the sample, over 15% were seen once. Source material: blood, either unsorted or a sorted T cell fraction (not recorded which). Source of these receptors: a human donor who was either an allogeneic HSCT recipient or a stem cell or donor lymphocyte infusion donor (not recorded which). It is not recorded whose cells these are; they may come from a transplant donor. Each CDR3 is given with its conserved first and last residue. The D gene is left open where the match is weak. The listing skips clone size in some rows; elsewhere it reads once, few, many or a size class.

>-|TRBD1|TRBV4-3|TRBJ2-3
TGCGCCAGCAGCCAAGCGTTACGCGACAGGGGTGGAGATACGCAGTATTTT
CASSQALRDRGGDTQYF
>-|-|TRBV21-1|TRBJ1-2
TGTGCCAGCAGCAAATATAGGGACAGCTCATCTAACTATGGCTACACCTTC
CASSKYRDSSSNYGYTF
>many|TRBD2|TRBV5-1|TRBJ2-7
TGCGCCAGCACGGTCGCGGGGGGCGAAGTTTACGAGCAGTACTTC
CASTVAGGEVYEQYF
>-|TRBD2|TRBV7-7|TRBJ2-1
TGTGCTAGCAGCCCCTTAGCGGGGGCCAACAATGAGCAGTTCTTC
CASSPLAGANNEQFF
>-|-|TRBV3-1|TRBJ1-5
TGTGCCAGCAGCCAAGGAGTAGTCGCAGGTCAGCCCCAGCATTTT
CASSQGVVAGQPQHF
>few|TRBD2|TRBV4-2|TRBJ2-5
TGTGCCAGCAGCCAAGATAGGGCTAGCGGGAGGGTAGAGTACTTC
CASSQDRASGRVEYF
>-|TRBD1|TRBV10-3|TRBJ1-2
TGTGCCATCAGTGACGCAGGGGGCGAGACGTCGGGTGGCTACACCTTC
CAISDAGGETSGGYTF
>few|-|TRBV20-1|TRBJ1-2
TGCAGTGCTAGAGATCCCCGTGGGCAGGGCTATGGCTACACCTTC
CSARDPRGQGYGYTF
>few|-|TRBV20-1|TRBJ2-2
TGCAGTGCTAGAGCCCGGAGAGTGGGGGGAAACACCGGGGAGCTGTTTTTT
CSARARRVGGNTGELFF
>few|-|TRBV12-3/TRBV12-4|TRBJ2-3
TGTGCCAGCGGGCATCCGGGAGCGGCAAGTGATACGCAGTATTTT
CASGHPGAASDTQYF
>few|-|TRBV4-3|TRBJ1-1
TGCGCCAGCAGCCAAGGGCTGGACGGCATGAACACTGAAGCTTTCTTT
CASSQGLDGMNTEAFF
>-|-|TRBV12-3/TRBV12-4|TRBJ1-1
TGTGCCAGCACGCTCGGGGGGGCGCGCACTGAAGCTTTCTTT
CASTLGGARTEAFF
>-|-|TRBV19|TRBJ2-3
TGTGCCAGTAGTACAACTAGAGATACGCAGTATTTT
CASSTTRDTQYF
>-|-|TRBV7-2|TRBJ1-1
TGTGCCAGCAGCTTAGGTCTGGGGATAGAAGCTTTCTTT
CASSLGLGIEAFF
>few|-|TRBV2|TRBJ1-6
TGTGCCAGCAGTGATAGAGAGGCAGATTATAATTCACCCCTCCACTTT
CASSDREADYNSPLHF
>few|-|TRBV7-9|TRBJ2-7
TGTGCCAGCAGCTTATATCTGGGCCACGAGCAGTACTTC
CASSLYLGHEQYF
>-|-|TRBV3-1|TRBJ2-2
TGTGCCAGCAGCCTCCTTGTGGCGGACACCGGGGAGCTGTTTTTT
CASSLLVADTGELFF
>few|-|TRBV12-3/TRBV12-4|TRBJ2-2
TGTGCCAGCAGACCTACCGGAGGGGAGCTGTTTTTT
CASRPTGGELFF
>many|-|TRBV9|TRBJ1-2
TGTGCCAGCAGCCCCTTCACCCTTCAGGGTAAGGGTGGCTACACCTTC
CASSPFTLQGKGGYTF
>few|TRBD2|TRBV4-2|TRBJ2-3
TGTGCCAGCAGCCAAGAGGGAGGGACTAGCGGGGGCGAACACACAGATACGCAGTATTTT
CASSQEGGTSGGEHTDTQYF
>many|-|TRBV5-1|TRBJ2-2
TGCGCCAGCAGCACAGGACAGACCGGGGAGCTGTTTTTT
CASSTGQTGELFF
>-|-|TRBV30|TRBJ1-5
TGTGCCTGGAGTCGGGACCCGGTCAATCAGCCCCAGCATTTT
CAWSRDPVNQPQHF
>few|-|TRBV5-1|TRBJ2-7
TGCGCCAGCAGCTTGGGCGGACAGAAAACCTACGAGCAGTACTTC
CASSLGGQKTYEQYF
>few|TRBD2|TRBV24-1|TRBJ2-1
TGTGCCACCAGTGATGCCCGAGCTAGCGGGACCGATGAGCAGTTCTTC
CATSDARASGTDEQFF
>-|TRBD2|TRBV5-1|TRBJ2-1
TGCGCCAGCAGCTTGGCGCGACTAGCGGGAGCACATGAGCAGTTCTTC
CASSLARLAGAHEQFF
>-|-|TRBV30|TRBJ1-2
TGTGCCTGGGCGGACAGCAATACGAACTATGGCTACACCTTC
CAWADSNTNYGYTF
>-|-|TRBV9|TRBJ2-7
TGTGCCAGCAGCGCCTTAGGAGCAGGGGTCGGAACTAAAGAGCAGTACTTC
CASSALGAGVGTKEQYF
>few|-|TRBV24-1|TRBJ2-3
TGTGCCACCAGTGATTTGGGTGTGGACCCCGGTACGCAGTATTTT
CATSDLGVDPGTQYF
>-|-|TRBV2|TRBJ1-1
TGTGCCAGCAGCGGAGATGTGAACACTGAAGCTTTCTTT
CASSGDVNTEAFF
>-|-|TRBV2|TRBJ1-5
TGTGCCAGCTGTGGCGGCAATCAGCCCCAGCATTTT
CASCGGNQPQHF
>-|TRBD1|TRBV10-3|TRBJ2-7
TGTGCCATCAGTGCCTTGACAGGGGCTCCGGGCGAGCAGTACTTC
CAISALTGAPGEQYF
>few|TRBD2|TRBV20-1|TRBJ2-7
TGCAGTGCCAGCCTGGGGGGGAGTATGGGCGAGCAGTACTTC
CSASLGGSMGEQYF
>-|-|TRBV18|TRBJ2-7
TGTGCCAGCTCACCACTTGACGCGGTTAGCTACGAGCAGTACTTC
CASSPLDAVSYEQYF
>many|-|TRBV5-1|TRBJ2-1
TGCGCCAGCAGCTCATTAGGAGTCTCCTACAATGAGCAGTTCTTC
CASSSLGVSYNEQFF
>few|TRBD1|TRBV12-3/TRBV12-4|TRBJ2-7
TGTGCCAGCAGTCACCGGACAGGTCGTGGAGGCGAGCAGTACTTC
CASSHRTGRGGEQYF
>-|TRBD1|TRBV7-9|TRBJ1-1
TGTGCCAGCAGCCGACGGGACAGGGGAAAGGTGTATAGGGAAGCTTTCTTT
CASSRRDRGKVYREAFF
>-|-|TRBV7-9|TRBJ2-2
TGTGCCAGCAGCTTAGTAAAGGACACCGGGGAGCTGTTTTTT
CASSLVKDTGELFF
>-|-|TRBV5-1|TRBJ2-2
TGCGCCAGCAGCTTCCGGATCGGGGCCGGGGAGCTGTTTTTT
CASSFRIGAGELFF
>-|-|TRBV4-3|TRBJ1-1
TGCGCCAGCAGCCAAATCAGGGGGAACACTGAAGCTTTCTTT
CASSQIRGNTEAFF
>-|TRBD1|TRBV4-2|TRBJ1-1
TGTGCCAGCAGCCAAGCCACCGGGCGAGGGGGCAAAGCTGAAGCTTTCTTT
CASSQATGRGGKAEAFF